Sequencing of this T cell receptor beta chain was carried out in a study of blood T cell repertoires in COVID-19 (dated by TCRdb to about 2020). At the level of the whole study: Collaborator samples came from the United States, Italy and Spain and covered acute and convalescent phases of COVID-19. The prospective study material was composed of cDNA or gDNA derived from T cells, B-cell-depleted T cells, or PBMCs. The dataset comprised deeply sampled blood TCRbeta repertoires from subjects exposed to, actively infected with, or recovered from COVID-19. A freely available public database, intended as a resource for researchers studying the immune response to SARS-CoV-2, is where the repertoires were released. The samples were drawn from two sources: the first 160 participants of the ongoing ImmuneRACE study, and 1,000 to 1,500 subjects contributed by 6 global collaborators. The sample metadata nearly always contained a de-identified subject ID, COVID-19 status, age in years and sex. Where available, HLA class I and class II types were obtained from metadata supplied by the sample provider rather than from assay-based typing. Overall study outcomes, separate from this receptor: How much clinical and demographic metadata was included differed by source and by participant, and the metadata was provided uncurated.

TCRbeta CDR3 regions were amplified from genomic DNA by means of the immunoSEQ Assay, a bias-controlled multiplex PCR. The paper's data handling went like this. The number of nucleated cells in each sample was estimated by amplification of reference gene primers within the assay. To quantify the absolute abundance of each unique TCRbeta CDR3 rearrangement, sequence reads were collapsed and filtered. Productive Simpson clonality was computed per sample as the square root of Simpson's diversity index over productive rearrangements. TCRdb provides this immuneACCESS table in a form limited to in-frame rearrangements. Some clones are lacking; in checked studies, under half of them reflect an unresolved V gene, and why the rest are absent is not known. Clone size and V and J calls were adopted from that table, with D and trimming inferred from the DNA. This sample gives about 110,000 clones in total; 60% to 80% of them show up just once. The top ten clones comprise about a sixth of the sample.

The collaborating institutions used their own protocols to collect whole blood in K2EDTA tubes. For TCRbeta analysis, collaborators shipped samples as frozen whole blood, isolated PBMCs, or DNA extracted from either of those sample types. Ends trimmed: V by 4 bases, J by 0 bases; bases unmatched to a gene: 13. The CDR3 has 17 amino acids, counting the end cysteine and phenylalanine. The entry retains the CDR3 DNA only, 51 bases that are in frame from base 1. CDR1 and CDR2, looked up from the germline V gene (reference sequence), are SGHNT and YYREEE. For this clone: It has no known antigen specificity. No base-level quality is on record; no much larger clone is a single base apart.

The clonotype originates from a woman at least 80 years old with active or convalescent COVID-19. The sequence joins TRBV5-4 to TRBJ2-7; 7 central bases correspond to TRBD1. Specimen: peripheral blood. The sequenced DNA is TGTGCCAGCAGCGCATGGGACAGTGGGACGTCCTCCTACGAGCAGTACTTC. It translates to CASSAWDSGTSSYEQYF.